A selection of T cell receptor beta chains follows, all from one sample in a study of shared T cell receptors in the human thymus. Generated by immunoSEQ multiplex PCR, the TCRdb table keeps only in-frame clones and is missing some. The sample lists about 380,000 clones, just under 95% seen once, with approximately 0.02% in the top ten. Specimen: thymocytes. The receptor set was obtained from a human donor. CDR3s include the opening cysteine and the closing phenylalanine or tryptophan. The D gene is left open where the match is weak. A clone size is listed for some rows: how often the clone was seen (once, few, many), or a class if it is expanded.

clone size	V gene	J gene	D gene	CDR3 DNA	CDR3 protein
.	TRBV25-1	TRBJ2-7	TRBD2	TGTGCCAGCAGTGAAGGGGTTAGCGGGAGGTACGAGCAGTACTTC	CASSEGVSGRYEQYF
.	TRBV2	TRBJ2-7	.	TGTGCCTTGCTATCGAGCGGCGTGTTCTACGAGCAGTACTTC	CALLSSGVFYEQYF
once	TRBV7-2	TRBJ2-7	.	TGTGCCAGCAGCTTAGCAGCCAGGGGTTCGGTCGAGCAGTACTTC	CASSLAARGSVEQYF
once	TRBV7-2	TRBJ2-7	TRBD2	TGTGCCAGCAGCTTCTTCCATTGGGCGGGAGGAAAATACGAGCAGTACTTC	CASSFFHWAGGKYEQYF
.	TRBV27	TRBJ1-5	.	TGTGCCAGCAGTTTATTAGGGTCCCGAGGGGGCAATCAGCCCCAGCATTTT	CASSLLGSRGGNQPQHF
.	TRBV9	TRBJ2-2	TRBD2	TGTGCCAGCAGCGTCACTAGCGGGACCGGGGAGCTGTTTTTT	CASSVTSGTGELFF
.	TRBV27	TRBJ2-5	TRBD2	TGTGCCAGCAGTTTATCCGGGGGGATCGTAGGGAAAGAGACCCAGTACTTC	CASSLSGGIVGKETQYF
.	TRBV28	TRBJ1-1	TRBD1	TGTGCCAGCAGGGCCCGGCGACAGGGGGACTACGAAGCTTTCTTT	CASRARRQGDYEAFF
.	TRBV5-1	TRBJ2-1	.	TGCGCCACCTCACTTAAACCGGGACTTAATAATGAGCAGTTCTTC	CATSLKPGLNNEQFF
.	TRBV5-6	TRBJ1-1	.	TGTGCCAGCAGCCCGGAAGGGGGGGCTTGGACTGAAGCTTTCTTT	CASSPEGGAWTEAFF
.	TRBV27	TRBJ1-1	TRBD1	TGTGCCAGCAGAGACGCAGGGGGCACTGAAGCTTTCTTT	CASRDAGGTEAFF
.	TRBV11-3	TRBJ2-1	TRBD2	TGTGCCAGCAGCCGCGGGGCTAGCGGAAACCCATACAATGAGCAGTTCTTC	CASSRGASGNPYNEQFF
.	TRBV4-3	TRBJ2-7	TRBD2	TGCGCCAGCAGCCAAAGAGGACGGGAGGACGACGAGCAGTACTTC	CASSQRGREDDEQYF
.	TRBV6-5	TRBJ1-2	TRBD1	TGTGCCAGCCGACAGGGGGGAAGTATCTATGGCTACACCTTC	CASRQGGSIYGYTF
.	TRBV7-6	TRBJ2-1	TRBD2	TGTGCCAGCAGCTTCCTGGCCGGAGCGGGAGACGTCAATGAGCAGTTCTTC	CASSFLAGAGDVNEQFF
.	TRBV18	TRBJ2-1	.	TGTGCCAGCTCACCGTCCCCCGCCGACAGGTACCGAGGAGAGCGGTACAATGAGCAGTTCTTC	CASSPSPADRYRGERYNEQFF
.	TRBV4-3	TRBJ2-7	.	TGCGCCAGCAGCCAAGATCGACTGGGTCCCCCCTACGAGCAGTACTTC	CASSQDRLGPPYEQYF
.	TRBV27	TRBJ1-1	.	TGTGCCAGCAGTTTATGGGGAGGTGCCTCTAAGAACACTGAAGCTTTCTTT	CASSLWGGASKNTEAFF
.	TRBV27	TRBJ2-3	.	TGTGCCAGCAGTTTATTTTGGGGGGGCCGAAGCACAGATACGCAGTATTTT	CASSLFWGGRSTDTQYF
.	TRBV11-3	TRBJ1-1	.	TGTGCCAGCAGCTTTGGGCCCGGCAACACTGAAGCTTTCTTT	CASSFGPGNTEAFF
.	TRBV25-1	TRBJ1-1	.	TGTGCCAGCAGTGAATTCTGGGGAGGGCTTGAAACTGAAGCTTTCTTT	CASSEFWGGLETEAFF
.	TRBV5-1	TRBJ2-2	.	TGCGCCAGCAGCTTGCATGGTTGCCTTAGAACCGGGGAGCTGTTTTTT	CASSLHGCLRTGELFF
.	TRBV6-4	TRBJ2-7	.	TGTGCCCAAATTTTCCCCCCCGACGAGCAGTACTTC	CAQIFPPDEQYF
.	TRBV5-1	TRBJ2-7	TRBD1	TGCGCCAGCAGCTTGGAGGACAGGGGGTCCTACGAGCAGTACTTC	CASSLEDRGSYEQYF
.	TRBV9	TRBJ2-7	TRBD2	TGTGCCAGCAGCGTAGGGCTAGCGGGAGGAGCCTCCTACGAGCAGTACTTC	CASSVGLAGGASYEQYF
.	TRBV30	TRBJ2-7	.	TGTGCCTGGAACGGCGAGGACGGGGACGAGCAGTACTTC	CAWNGEDGDEQYF
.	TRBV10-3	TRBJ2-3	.	TGTGCCACGTTAGGCCAGGGGATTCCTACAGATACGCAGTATTTT	CATLGQGIPTDTQYF
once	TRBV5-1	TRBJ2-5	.	TGCGCCAGCAGCTATACAGGCGGTGAGCAAGAGACCCAGTACTTC	CASSYTGGEQETQYF
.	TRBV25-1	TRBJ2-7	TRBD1	TGTGCCAGCAGTGACCCCAGACAGGGGAGTGGGTACGAGCAGTACTTC	CASSDPRQGSGYEQYF
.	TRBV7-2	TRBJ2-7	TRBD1	TGTGCCAGCAGCTTCCGGGACAGTTACTACGAGCAGTACTTC	CASSFRDSYYEQYF
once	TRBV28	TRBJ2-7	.	TGTGCCAGCAGAGGAGTAGCGGTGACATCCTCCTACGAGCAGTACTTC	CASRGVAVTSSYEQYF
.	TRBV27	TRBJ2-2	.	TGTGCCAGCAGTTTGTGGGGGTGTACCGGGGAGCTGTTTTTT	CASSLWGCTGELFF
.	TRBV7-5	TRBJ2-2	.	TGTGTCAGAAGCTTAGCCATTTTGGGGCTAGCGGGAGATAGGCTGAACACCGGGGAGCTGTTTTTT	CVRSLAILGLAGDRLNTGELFF
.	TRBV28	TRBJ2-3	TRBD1	TGTGCCAGCAGTTTTTGGGGACAGGGATTAGATACGCAGTATTTT	CASSFWGQGLDTQYF
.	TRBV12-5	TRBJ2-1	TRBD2	TGTGCTAGTGGTTTGCCTAGCGGGAGCCGGGAGGAGCAGTTCTTC	CASGLPSGSREEQFF
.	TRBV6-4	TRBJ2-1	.	TGTGCCAGCAGTGCTGGGGGGAGCAATGAGCAGTTCTTC	CASSAGGSNEQFF
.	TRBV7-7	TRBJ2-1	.	TGTGCTAGCAGCCGAGGGGGGGGCAATGAGCAGTTCTTC	CASSRGGGNEQFF
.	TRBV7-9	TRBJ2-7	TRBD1	TGTGCCAGCAGCCCACAGGGGGTCTTATACGAGCAGTACTTC	CASSPQGVLYEQYF
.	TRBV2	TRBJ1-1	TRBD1	TGTGCCAGCAGCGGACAGGGGGCAACGGTTCCTTTCGGTAACACTGAAGCTTTCTTT	CASSGQGATVPFGNTEAFF
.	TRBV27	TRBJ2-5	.	TGTGCCAGCAGTTTAGGTGCAGTCGGGGCAGAGACCCAGTACTTC	CASSLGAVGAETQYF
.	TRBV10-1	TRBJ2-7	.	TGCGCCAGCAGTGAGCCAAAACCATCCTACGAGCAGTACTTC	CASSEPKPSYEQYF
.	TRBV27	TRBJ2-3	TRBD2	TGTGCCAGCAGTTTCCAGCGGGAGGTCCTCTTACGCGCAGATACGCAGTATTTT	CASSFQREVLLRADTQYF
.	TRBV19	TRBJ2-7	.	TGTGCCAGTAGTATTTCCGGTGGACAGTACTACGAGCAGTACTTC	CASSISGGQYYEQYF
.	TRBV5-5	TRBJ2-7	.	TGTGCCAGCAGCTGGGGACTGGGGAACGAGCAGTACTTC	CASSWGLGNEQYF
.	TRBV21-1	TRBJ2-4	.	TGTGCCCGAGATGGGGGGTTTCAGTACTTC	CARDGGFQYF
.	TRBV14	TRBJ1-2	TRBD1	TGTGCCAGCAGCCACCCCAGGGGGACAGCACCCGGTGACCATGGCTACACCTTC	CASSHPRGTAPGDHGYTF
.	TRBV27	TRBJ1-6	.	TGTGCCAGCAGTTTATACGCCAGGTCTAATTCACCCCTCCACTTT	CASSLYARSNSPLHF
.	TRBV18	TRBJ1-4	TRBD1	TGTGCCAGCTCCCCGGGACAGGGGGGTGCGAATGAAAAACTGTTTTTT	CASSPGQGGANEKLFF
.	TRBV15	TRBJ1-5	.	TGTGCCACCAGCAGTAGAATCCGGGACGGAGAACTTTATAGCAATCAGCCCCAGCATTTT	CATSSRIRDGELYSNQPQHF
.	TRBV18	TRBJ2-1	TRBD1	TGTGCCAGCTCATCGAAACAGGGGGCTACATACAATGAGCAGTTCTTC	CASSSKQGATYNEQFF